This T cell receptor beta chain was captured in a study of blood T cell repertoires in COVID-19. On the study more broadly: Donors in the United States, Italy and Spain gave samples during acute or convalescent COVID-19.

Methods used by the authors: Amplified reference gene primers provided the basis for estimating nucleated cell counts. Some clones are missing from TCRdb's copy, which holds only in-frame ones; the method was immunoSEQ multiplex PCR. V, J and clone size derive from that table, while D and trimming were established from the DNA sequence. The data contain 250,000 to 400,000 clones, approximately 87% of them singletons. The TCR was taken from a woman aged 25 to 45 with COVID-19, enrolled during active disease. The material sequenced was peripheral blood.

In DNA form, the CDR3 reads TGTGCCAGCAGCCCCGGGACTAGAAACATTCAGTACTTC. Translation gives CASSPGTRNIQYF. The rearrangement uses TRBV6-2 or TRBV6-3 and TRBJ2-4; 8 bases map to TRBD2. The length of the CDR3 is 13 residues. CDR1 is MNHEY, CDR2 SVGEGT, per germline. V was clipped by 6 bases and J by 6 bases; unmatched bases: 4.